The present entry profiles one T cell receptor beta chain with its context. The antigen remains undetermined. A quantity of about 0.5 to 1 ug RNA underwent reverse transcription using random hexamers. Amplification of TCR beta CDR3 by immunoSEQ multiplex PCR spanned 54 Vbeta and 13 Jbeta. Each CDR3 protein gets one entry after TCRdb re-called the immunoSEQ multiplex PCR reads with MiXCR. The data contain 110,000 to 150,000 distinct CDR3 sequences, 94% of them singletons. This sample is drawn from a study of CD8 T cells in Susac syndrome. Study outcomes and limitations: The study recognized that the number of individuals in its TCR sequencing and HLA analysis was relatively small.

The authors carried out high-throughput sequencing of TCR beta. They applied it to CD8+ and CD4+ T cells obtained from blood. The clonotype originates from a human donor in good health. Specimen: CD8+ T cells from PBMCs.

The CDR3 nucleotides are TGTGCCACCTCCAAGTCTAGCGGCGAAAATTACGAGCAGTACTTC. Amino acids: CATSKSSGENYEQYF. The chain is built from TRBV15 and TRBJ2-7, with 7 bases fitting TRBD2. CDR3 length: 15 amino acids. CDR1 and CDR2 (germline): LNHNV, YYDKDF (reference sequence). V was clipped by 8 bases and J by 4 bases; unmatched bases: 14. Filled out from reference TRBV15 and TRBJ2-7, the complete variable domain reads DAMVIQNPRYQVTQFGKPVTLSCSQTLNHNVMYWYQQKSSQAPKLLFHYYDKDFNNEADTPDNFQSRRPNTSFCFLDIRSPGLGDTAMYLCATSKSSGENYEQYFGPGTRLTVT.